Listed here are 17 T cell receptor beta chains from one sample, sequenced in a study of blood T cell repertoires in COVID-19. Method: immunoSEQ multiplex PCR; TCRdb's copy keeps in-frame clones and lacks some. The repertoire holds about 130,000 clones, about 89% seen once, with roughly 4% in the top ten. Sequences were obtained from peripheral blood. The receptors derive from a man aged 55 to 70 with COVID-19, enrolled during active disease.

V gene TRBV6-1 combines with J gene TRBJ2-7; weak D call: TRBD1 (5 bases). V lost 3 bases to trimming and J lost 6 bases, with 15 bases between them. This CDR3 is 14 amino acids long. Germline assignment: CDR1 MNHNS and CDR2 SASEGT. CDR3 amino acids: CASSEQGRVGEQYF. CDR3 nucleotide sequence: TGTGCCAGCAGTGAGCAGGGAAGGGTAGGCGAGCAGTACTTC.

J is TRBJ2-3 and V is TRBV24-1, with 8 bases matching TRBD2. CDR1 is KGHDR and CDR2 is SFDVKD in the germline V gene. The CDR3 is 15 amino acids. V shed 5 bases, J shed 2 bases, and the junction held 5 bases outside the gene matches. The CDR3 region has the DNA TGTGCCACCAGTGCGGCGGGGGGTGACACAGATACGCAGTATTTT. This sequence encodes CATSAAGGDTDTQYF.

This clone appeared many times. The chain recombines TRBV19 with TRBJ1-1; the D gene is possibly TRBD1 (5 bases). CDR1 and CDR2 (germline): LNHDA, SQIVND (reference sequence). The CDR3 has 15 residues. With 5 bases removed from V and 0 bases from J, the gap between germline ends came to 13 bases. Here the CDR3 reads CASSPQTAMNTEAFF. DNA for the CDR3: TGTGCCAGTAGTCCCCAGACAGCTATGAACACTGAAGCTTTCTTT.

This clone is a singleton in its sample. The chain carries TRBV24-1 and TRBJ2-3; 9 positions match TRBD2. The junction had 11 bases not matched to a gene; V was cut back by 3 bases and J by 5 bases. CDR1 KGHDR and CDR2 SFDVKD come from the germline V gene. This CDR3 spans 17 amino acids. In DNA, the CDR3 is TGTGCCACCAGTGATGGGGCTGGCGGGGGGGCGGGAGATACGCAGTATTTT. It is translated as CATSDGAGGGAGDTQYF.

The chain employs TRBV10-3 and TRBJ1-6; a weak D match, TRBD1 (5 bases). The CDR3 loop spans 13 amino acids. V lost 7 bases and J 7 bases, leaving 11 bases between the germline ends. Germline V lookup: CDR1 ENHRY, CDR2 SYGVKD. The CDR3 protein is CAIKGNNNSPLHF. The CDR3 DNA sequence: TGTGCCATCAAGGGGAATAACAATTCACCCCTCCACTTT.

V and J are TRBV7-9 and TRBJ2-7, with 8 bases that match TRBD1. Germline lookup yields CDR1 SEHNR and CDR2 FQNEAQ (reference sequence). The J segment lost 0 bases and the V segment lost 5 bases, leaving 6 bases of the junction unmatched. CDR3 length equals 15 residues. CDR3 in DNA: TGTGCCAGCAGCCCTGGACAGGGAGGCTCCTACGAGCAGTACTTC. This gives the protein CASSPGQGGSYEQYF.

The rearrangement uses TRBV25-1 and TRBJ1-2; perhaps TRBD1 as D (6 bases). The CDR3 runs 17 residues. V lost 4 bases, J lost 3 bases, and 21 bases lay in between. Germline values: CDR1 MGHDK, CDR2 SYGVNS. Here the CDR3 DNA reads TGTGCCAGCAGTGCCTTAACACAGGGATGGTCGGACTATGGCTACACCTTC. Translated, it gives CASSALTQGWSDYGYTF.

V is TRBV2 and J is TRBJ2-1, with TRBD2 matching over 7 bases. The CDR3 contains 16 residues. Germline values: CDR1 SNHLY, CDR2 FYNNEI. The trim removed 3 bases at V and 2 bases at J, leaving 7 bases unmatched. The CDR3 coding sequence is TGTGCCAGCAGTGACGGGGGGACCGTTACCTACAATGAGCAGTTCTTC. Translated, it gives CASSDGGTVTYNEQFF.

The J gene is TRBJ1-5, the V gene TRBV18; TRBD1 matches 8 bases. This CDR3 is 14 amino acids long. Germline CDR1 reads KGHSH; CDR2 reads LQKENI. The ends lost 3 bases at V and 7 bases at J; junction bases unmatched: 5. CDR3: CASSPGQGEQPQHF. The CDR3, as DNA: TGTGCCAGCTCACCCGGACAGGGTGAACAGCCCCAGCATTTT.

Written as DNA, the CDR3 is TGTGCCAGTAGTTTAGGGCCAGCCTACGAGCAGTACTTC. This encodes CASSLGPAYEQYF. The chain joins TRBV19 to TRBJ2-7, with D unclear. There are 13 residues in the CDR3. Trimming left V 5 bases short and J 2 bases short, with 10 bases between. Germline V gene data show CDR1 as LNHDA and CDR2 as SQIVND (reference sequence).

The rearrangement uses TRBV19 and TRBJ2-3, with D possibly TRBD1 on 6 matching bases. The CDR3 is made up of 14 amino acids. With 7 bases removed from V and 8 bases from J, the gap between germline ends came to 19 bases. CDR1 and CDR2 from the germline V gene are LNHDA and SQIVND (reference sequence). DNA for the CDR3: TGTGCCAGTACCTTGCAGGGGTCGCGGGCTACGCAGTATTTT. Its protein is CASTLQGSRATQYF. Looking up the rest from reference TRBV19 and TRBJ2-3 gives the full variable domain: DGGITQSPKYLFRKEGQNVTLSCEQNLNHDAMYWYRQDPGQGLRLIYYSQIVNDFQKGDIAEGYSVSREKKESFPLTVTSAQKNPTAFYLCASTLQGSRATQYFGPGTRLTVL.

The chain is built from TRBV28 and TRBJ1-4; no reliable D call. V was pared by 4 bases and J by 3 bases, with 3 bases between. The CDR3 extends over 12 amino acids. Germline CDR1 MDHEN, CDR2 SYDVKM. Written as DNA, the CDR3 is TGTGCCAGCAGTTCGGCTAATGAAAAACTGTTTTTT. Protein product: CASSSANEKLFF.

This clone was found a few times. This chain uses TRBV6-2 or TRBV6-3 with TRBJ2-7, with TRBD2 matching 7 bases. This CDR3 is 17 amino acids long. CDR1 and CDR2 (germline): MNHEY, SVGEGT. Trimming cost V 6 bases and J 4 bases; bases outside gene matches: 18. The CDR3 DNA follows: TGTGCCAGCAGCCCCCTGGGCCCGGGACTAAGCGCTTACGAGCAGTACTTC. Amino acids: CASSPLGPGLSAYEQYF.

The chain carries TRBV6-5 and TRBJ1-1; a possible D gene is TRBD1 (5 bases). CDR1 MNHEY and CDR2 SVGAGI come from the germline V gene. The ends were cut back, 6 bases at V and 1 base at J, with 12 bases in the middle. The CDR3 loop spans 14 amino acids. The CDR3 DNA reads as TGTGCCAGCAGCCGCGGACACAAGAACACTGAAGCTTTCTTT. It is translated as CASSRGHKNTEAFF.

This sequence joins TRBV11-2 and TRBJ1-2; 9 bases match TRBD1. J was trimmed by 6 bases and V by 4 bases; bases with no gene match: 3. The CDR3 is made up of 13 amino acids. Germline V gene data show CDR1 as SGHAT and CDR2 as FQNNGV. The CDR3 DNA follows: TGTGCCAGCAGCTCCGGACAGGGGCATGGCTACACCTTC. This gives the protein CASSSGQGHGYTF.

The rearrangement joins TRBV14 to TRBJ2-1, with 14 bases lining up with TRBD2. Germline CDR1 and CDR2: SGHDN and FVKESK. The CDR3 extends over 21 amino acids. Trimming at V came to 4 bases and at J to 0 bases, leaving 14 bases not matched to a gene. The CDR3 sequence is CASSPHQTRTSGGSSYNEQFF. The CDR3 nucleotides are TGTGCCAGCAGCCCCCACCAAACTCGGACTAGCGGGGGGAGCTCCTACAATGAGCAGTTCTTC.

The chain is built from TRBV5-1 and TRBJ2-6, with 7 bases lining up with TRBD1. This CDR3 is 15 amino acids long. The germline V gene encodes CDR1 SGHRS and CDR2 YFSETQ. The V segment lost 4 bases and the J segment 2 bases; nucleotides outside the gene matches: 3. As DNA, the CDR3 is TGCGCCAGCAGCGCAACAGGGGCTGGGGCCAACGTCCTGACTTTC. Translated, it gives CASSATGAGANVLTF.